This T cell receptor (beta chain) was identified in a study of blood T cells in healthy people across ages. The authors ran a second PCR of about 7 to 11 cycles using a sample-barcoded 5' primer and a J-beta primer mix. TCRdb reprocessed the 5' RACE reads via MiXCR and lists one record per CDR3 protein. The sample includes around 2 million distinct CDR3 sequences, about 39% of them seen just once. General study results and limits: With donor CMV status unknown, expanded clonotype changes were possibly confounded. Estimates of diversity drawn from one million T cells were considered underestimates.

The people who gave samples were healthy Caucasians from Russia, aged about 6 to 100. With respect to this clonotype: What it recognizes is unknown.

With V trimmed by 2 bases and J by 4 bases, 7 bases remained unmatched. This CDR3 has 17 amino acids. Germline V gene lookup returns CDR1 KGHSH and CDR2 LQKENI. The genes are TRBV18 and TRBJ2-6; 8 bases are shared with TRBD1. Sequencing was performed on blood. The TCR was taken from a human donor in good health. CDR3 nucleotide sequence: TGTGCCAGCTCACCAAGACAGGGGAGGACCGGGGCCAACGTCCTGACTTTC. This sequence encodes CASSPRQGRTGANVLTF.